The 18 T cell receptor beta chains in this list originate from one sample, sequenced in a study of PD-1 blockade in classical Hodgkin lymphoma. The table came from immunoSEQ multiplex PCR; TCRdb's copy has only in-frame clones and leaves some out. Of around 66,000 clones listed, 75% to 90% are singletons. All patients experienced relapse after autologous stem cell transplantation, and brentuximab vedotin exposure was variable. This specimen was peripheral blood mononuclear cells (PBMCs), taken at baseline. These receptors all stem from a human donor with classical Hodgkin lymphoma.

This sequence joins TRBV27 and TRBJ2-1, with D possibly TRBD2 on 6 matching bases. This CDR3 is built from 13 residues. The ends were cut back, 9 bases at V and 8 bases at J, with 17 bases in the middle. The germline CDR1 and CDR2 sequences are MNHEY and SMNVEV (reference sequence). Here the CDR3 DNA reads TGTGCCAGGACGGGACTCTCTGGCGATGAGCAGTTCTTC. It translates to CARTGLSGDEQFF.

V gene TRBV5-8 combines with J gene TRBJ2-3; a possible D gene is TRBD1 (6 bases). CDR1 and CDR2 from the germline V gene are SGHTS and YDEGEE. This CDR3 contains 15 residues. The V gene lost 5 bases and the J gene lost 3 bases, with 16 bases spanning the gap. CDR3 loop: CASSSRSRGTDTQYF. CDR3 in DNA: TGTGCCAGCAGTTCGAGGTCCAGGGGTACAGATACGCAGTATTTT.

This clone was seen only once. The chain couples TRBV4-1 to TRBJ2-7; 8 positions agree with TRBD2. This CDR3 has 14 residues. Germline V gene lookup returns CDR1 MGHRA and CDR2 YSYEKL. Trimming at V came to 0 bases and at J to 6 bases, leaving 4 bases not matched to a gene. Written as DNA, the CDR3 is TGCGCCAGCAGCCAAGAGCCGGGGGGGGGCGAGCAGTACTTC. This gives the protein CASSQEPGGGEQYF.

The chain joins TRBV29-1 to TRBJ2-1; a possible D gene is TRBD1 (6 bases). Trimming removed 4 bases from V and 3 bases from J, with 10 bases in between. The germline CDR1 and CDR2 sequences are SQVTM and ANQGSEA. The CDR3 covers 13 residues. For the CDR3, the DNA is TGCAGCGTTGCGGGACAAAACTACAATGAGCAGTTCTTC. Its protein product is CSVAGQNYNEQFF.

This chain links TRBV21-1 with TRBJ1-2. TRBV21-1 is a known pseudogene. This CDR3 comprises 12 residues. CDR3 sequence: CASSTTRSFYTF. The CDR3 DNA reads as TGTGCCAGCAGCACAACCCGGTCCTTCTACACCTTC.

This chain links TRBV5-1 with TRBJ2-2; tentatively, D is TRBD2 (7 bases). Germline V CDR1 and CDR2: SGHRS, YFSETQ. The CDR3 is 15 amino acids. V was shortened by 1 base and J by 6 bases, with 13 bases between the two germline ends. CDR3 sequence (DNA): TGCGCCAGCAGCTTGATCCGGGGGGCCTCCGGGGAGCTGTTTTTT. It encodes CASSLIRGASGELFF.

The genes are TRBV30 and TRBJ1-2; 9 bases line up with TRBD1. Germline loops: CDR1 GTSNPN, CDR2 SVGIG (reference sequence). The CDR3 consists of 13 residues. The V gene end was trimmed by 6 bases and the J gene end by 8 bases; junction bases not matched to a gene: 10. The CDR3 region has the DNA TGTGCCTGTATGGACAGGGGTGGGTTCGGCTACACCTTC. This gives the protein CACMDRGGFGYTF.

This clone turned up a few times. Written as DNA, the CDR3 is TGCGCCAGCAGTGAGGTTCGGGGAGATCAGCCCCAGCATTTT. Its protein product is CASSEVRGDQPQHF. The chain combines TRBV10-1 with TRBJ1-5; D gene ambiguous. This CDR3 has 14 residues. Trimming stripped 2 bases from V and 5 bases from J, with 10 bases between. Germline V gene lookup returns CDR1 WNHNN and CDR2 SYGVQD (reference sequence).

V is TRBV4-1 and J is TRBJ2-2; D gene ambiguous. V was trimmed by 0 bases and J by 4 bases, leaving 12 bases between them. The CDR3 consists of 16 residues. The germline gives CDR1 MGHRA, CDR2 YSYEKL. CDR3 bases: TGCGCCAGCAGCCAAGATCGAAGTAGAATCACCGGGGAGCTGTTTTTT. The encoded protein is CASSQDRSRITGELFF.

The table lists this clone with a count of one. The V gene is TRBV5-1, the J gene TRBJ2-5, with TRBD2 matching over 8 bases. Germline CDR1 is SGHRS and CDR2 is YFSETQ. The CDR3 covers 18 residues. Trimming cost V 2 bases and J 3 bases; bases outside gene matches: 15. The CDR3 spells CASSFFPPRSGGKETQYF. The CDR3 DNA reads TGCGCCAGCAGCTTTTTTCCCCCTCGGAGCGGGGGAAAAGAGACCCAGTACTTC. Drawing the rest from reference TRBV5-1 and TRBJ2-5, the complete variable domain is KAGVTQTPRYLIKTRGQQVTLSCSPISGHRSVSWYQQTPGQGLQFLFEYFSETQRNKGNFPGRFSGRQFSNSRSEMNVSTLELGDSALYLCASSFFPPRSGGKETQYFGPGTRLLVL.

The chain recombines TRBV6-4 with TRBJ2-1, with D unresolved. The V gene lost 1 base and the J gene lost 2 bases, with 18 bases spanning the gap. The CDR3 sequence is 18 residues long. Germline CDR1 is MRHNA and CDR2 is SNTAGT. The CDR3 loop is CASSDFLHVTPTYNEQFF. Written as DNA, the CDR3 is TGTGCCAGCAGTGACTTCCTTCATGTCACCCCAACCTACAATGAGCAGTTCTTC.

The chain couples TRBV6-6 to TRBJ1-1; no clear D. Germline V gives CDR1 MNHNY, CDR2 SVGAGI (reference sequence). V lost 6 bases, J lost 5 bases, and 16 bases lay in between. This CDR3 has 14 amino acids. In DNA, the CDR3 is TGTGCCAGCAGGACGTTGGGAATTGATACTGAAGCTTTCTTT. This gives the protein CASRTLGIDTEAFF.

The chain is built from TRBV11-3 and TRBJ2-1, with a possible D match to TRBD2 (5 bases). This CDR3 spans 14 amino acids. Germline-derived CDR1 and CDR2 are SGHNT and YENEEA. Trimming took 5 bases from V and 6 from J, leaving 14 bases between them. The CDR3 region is CASSPNLGGNEQFF. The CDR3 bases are TGTGCCAGCAGCCCGAATCTAGGAGGCAATGAGCAGTTCTTC.

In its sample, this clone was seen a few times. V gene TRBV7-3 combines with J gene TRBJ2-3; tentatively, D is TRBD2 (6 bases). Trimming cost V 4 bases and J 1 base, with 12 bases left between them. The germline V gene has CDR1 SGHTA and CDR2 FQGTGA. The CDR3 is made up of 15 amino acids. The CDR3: CASSYTGGGTDTQYF. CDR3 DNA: TGTGCCAGCAGCTACACCGGGGGAGGCACAGATACGCAGTATTTT.

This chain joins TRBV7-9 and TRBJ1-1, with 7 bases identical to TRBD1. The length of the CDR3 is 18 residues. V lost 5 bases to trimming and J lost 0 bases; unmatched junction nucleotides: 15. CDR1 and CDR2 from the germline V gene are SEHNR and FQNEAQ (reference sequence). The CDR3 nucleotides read TGTGCCAGCAGCACCAGCAGGGGACAGACCTTTATGAACACTGAAGCTTTCTTT. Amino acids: CASSTSRGQTFMNTEAFF.

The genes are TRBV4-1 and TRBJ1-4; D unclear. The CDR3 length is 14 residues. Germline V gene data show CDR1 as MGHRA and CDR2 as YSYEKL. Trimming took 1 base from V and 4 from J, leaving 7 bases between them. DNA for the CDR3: TGCGCCAGCAGCCAAGGGACGTATAATGAAAAACTGTTTTTT. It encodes CASSQGTYNEKLFF.

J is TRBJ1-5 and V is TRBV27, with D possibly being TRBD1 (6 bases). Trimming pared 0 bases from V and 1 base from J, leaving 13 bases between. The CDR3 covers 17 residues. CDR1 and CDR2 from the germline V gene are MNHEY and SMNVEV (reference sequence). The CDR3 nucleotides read TGTGCCAGCAGTTTATCGAGGGGGGGAAGGAGCAATCAGCCCCAGCATTTT. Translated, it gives CASSLSRGGRSNQPQHF.

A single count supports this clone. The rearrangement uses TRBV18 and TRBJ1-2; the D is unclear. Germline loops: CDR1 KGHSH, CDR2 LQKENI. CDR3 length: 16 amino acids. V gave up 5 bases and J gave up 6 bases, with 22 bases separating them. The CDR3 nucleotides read TGTGCCAGCTCAGAGCTAGCAGGCAAGATGACGGATGGCTACACCTTC. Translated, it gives CASSELAGKMTDGYTF.